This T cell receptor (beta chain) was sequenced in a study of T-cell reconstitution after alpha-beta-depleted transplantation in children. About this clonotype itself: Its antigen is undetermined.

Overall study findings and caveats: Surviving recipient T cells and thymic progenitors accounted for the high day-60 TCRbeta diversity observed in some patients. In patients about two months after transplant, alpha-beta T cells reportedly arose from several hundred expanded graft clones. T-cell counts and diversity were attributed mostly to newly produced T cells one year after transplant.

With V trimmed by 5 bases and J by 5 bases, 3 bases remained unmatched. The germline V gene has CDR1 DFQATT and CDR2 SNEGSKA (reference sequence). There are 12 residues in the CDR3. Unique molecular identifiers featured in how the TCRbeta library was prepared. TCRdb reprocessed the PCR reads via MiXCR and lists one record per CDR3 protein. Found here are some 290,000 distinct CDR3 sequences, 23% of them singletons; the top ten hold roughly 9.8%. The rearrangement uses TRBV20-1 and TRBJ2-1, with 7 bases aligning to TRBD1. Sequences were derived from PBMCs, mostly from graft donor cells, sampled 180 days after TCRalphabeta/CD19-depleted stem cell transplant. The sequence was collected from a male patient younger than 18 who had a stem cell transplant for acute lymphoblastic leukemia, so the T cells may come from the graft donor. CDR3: CSAYRGHNEQFF. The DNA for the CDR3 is TGCAGTGCTTACAGGGGCCACAATGAGCAGTTCTTC.